Below are 30 T cell receptor beta chains sequenced from a single sample in a study of blood T cell repertoires in COVID-19. TCRdb keeps only in-frame clones here, not all; method: immunoSEQ multiplex PCR. The table records 45,000 to 60,000 clones, 75% to 90% of them present only once. Sequencing was done on a sample of peripheral blood. These receptors were obtained from a woman aged 60-70 years with acute or convalescent COVID-19.

The chain links TRBV6-4 to TRBJ1-3, with TRBD1 matching over 7 bases. The germline V gene encodes CDR1 MRHNA and CDR2 SNTAGT. V dropped 8 bases and J dropped 0; count of bases not matched to a gene: 7. The CDR3 has 15 amino acids. The chain's CDR3 is CASGEDRHSGNTIYF. CDR3 coding DNA: TGTGCCAGCGGGGAGGACAGGCACTCTGGAAACACCATATATTTT.

The chain employs TRBV5-1 and TRBJ1-6; D perhaps matches TRBD1 (5 bases). The CDR3 consists of 15 residues. CDR1 and CDR2 from the germline V gene are SGHRS and YFSETQ. Trimming took off 4 bases at V and 7 bases at J, with 15 bases between the two ends. CDR3 sequence: CASSLRQNSNSPLHF. DNA for the CDR3: TGCGCCAGCAGCCTCAGACAGAATTCGAATTCACCCCTCCACTTT.

V gene TRBV19 combines with J gene TRBJ1-2, with a possible D match to TRBD1 (5 bases). This CDR3 has 14 amino acids. The germline gives CDR1 LNHDA, CDR2 SQIVND (reference sequence). Trimming removed 6 bases at V and 4 bases at J, with 15 bases between. Written as DNA, the CDR3 is TGTGCCAGTAGAACTACCAGGGTCGGCTATGGCTACACCTTC. Translated: CASRTTRVGYGYTF.

This rearrangement joins TRBV3-1 (or the pseudogene TRBV3-2) to TRBJ2-7, with unresolved D. V lost 1 base, J lost 5 bases, and 9 bases lay in between. Germline-derived CDR1 and CDR2 are LGHDT and YNNKEL (reference sequence). The CDR3 is 13 residues long. The CDR3: CASSQGGRNEQYF. The CDR3 DNA follows: TGTGCCAGCAGCCAAGGAGGAAGGAACGAGCAGTACTTC.

The gene calls are TRBV6-5 and TRBJ1-1; D possibly corresponds to TRBD1 (5 bases). Per germline, CDR1 MNHEY and CDR2 SVGAGI. There are 13 residues in the CDR3. V lost 6 bases, J lost 1 base, and 9 bases lay in between. The CDR3 loop is CASRRTPNTEAFF. The CDR3 nucleotides read TGTGCCAGCAGACGGACACCGAACACTGAAGCTTTCTTT.

The chain uses TRBV6-5 and TRBJ2-7, with D possibly TRBD2 on 6 matching bases. In germline, CDR1 is MNHEY, CDR2 SVGAGI. The CDR3 is made up of 13 amino acids. V dropped 6 bases and J dropped 6 bases, with 15 bases sitting between them. The CDR3 sequence is CASSLRERGEQYF. In DNA, the CDR3 is TGTGCCAGCAGCCTCCGGGAGAGGGGCGAGCAGTACTTC.

V gene TRBV19 combines with J gene TRBJ1-4; 7 bases fit TRBD1. V shed 6 bases, J shed 8 bases, and the junction held 6 bases outside the gene matches. CDR3 length equals 13 residues. In germline, CDR1 is LNHDA, CDR2 SQIVND (reference sequence). DNA for the CDR3: TGTGCCAGTAGGAGGACAGGAGACGAAAAACTGTTTTTT. Protein sequence: CASRRTGDEKLFF.

The CDR3 protein is CASSGSGEKLFF. The DNA for the CDR3 is TGTGCCAGCTCAGGCAGTGGTGAAAAACTGTTTTTT. The rearrangement joins TRBV18 to TRBJ1-4; no firm D call. Germline CDR1 reads KGHSH; CDR2 reads LQKENI. Trimming stripped 5 bases from V and 7 bases from J, with 8 bases between. The CDR3 covers 12 residues. Drawing the rest from reference TRBV18 and TRBJ1-4, the complete variable domain is NAGVMQNPRHLVRRRGQEARLRCSPMKGHSHVYWYRQLPEEGLKFMVYLQKENIIDESGMPKERFSAEFPKEGPSILRIQQVVRGDSAAYFCASSGSGEKLFFGSGTQLSVL.

A single count supports this clone. This chain uses TRBV5-8 with TRBJ2-6, with TRBD1 as a possible D gene (5 bases). V gave up 0 bases and J gave up 3 bases, with 7 bases separating them. The CDR3 is 15 residues long. CDR1 is SGHTS, CDR2 YDEGEE, per germline. CDR3 region: CASSLVGVGANVLTF. DNA for the CDR3: TGTGCCAGCAGCTTGGTAGGGGTTGGGGCCAACGTCCTGACTTTC.

This chain uses TRBV15 with TRBJ2-3, with 7 bases identical to TRBD1. CDR3 length: 12 amino acids. Unmatched junction bases numbered 2, after V lost 5 bases and J lost 6 bases. Germline V gene sequence: CDR1 LNHNV, CDR2 YYDKDF (reference sequence). CDR3 DNA sequence: TGTGCCACCAGCTTACAGGGGGATACGCAGTATTTT. Protein sequence: CATSLQGDTQYF.

This chain uses TRBV29-1 with TRBJ2-5, with D possibly TRBD1 on 5 matching bases. The V and J ends lost 3 bases and 2 bases respectively, with 10 bases between them. The germline V gene has CDR1 SQVTM and CDR2 ANQGSEA. The CDR3 contains 13 residues. CDR3 nucleotides: TGCAGCGTTGATGTTACAGGACAAGAGACCCAGTACTTC. Protein sequence: CSVDVTGQETQYF.

The rearrangement links TRBV19 to TRBJ2-3; D is possibly TRBD2 (6 bases). V dropped 6 bases and J dropped 2 bases, with 6 bases sitting between them. Germline V gives CDR1 LNHDA, CDR2 SQIVND (reference sequence). The CDR3 is 12 amino acids. CDR3 sequence reads: CASRGLTDTQYF. The DNA of the CDR3 is TGTGCCAGTAGGGGACTCACAGATACGCAGTATTTT.

This sequence joins TRBV27 and TRBJ1-6, with D possibly being TRBD1 (6 bases). V was pared by 0 bases and J by 11 bases, with 14 bases between. CDR1 is MNHEY and CDR2 is SMNVEV in the germline V gene (reference sequence). The CDR3 is 15 residues long. The CDR3 bases are TGTGCCAGCAGTTTATCTTACAGGGCCGTCGCACCCCTCCACTTT. This gives the protein CASSLSYRAVAPLHF.

The gene calls are TRBV19 and TRBJ2-5, with D hard to call. Between the trimmed V and J ends, which lost 5 bases and 1 base, there was a span of 8 bases. Germline CDR1 and CDR2: LNHDA and SQIVND (reference sequence). The CDR3 sequence is 13 residues long. The CDR3 protein is CASSPTFQETQYF. Written as DNA, the CDR3 is TGTGCCAGTAGTCCGACATTCCAAGAGACCCAGTACTTC.

The chain has TRBV9 and TRBJ1-2; TRBD1 is a possible D gene (5 bases). Germline V gives CDR1 SGDLS, CDR2 YYNGEE. The V end was cut by 0 bases, the J end by 7 bases, with 19 bases between. This CDR3 contains 16 residues. This CDR3 is CASSVDDKGRIGGYTF. CDR3 DNA: TGTGCCAGCAGCGTAGATGACAAGGGGCGTATAGGTGGCTACACCTTC. Using reference TRBV9 and TRBJ1-2 for the parts outside the CDR3, the full variable domain is DSGVTQTPKHLITATGQRVTLRCSPRSGDLSVYWYQQSLDQGLQFLIQYYNGEERAKGNILERFSAQQFPDLHSELNLSSLELGDSALYFCASSVDDKGRIGGYTFGSGTRLTVV.

This chain connects TRBV20-1 to TRBJ1-2; perhaps TRBD1 as D (5 bases). The CDR3 has 11 amino acids. The V and J ends lost 8 bases and 4 bases respectively, with 11 bases between them. The germline gives CDR1 DFQATT, CDR2 SNEGSKA (reference sequence). The CDR3 DNA is TGCAGTACAGACAGCCCCTATGGCTACACCTTC. It specifies CSTDSPYGYTF.

V usage is TRBV2 and J usage is TRBJ1-5, with D unresolved. This CDR3 is 14 amino acids long. The germline V and J ends were trimmed by 4 bases and 4 bases, with 11 bases remaining between them. CDR1 and CDR2 (germline): SNHLY, FYNNEI. The CDR3 DNA is TGTGCCAGCAGTGGAGCTCGAGGGAATCAGCCCCAGCATTTT. Amino acid sequence: CASSGARGNQPQHF.

The chain carries TRBV11-1 and TRBJ2-6; perhaps TRBD1 as D (6 bases). V was trimmed by 6 bases and J by 2 bases, leaving 11 bases between them. CDR3 length: 15 residues. Per the germline V gene, CDR1 is SGHAT and CDR2 is FQDESV (reference sequence). CDR3 amino acids: CASRSQGPGANVLTF. The CDR3 DNA reads TGTGCCAGCAGGTCACAGGGCCCTGGGGCCAACGTCCTGACTTTC. Looking up the rest from reference TRBV11-1 and TRBJ2-6 gives the full variable domain: EAEVAQSPRYKITEKSQAVAFWCDPISGHATLYWYRQILGQGPELLVQFQDESVVDDSQLPKDRFSAERLKGVDSTLKIQPAELGDSAMYLCASRSQGPGANVLTFGAGSRLTVL.

The V and J genes are TRBV9 and TRBJ2-7, with 13 bases matching TRBD2. CDR3 length: 15 residues. CDR1 is SGDLS and CDR2 is YYNGEE in the germline V gene. With 2 bases clipped from V and 7 bases from J, the junction kept 6 bases outside the gene matches. This chain's CDR3 is CASSVGTSGIEEQYF. The CDR3 DNA reads TGTGCCAGCAGCGTCGGGACTAGCGGGATAGAAGAGCAGTACTTC.

CDR3 DNA sequence: TGTGCCAGCAGCCAAGATAGGAGGGAAGCTGGCTACACCTTC. Translating gives CASSQDRREAGYTF. This chain connects TRBV3-1 (or the pseudogene TRBV3-2) to TRBJ1-2; D unresolved. Trimming shortened V by 0 bases and J by 7 bases, and 12 bases separated the two germline ends. This CDR3 contains 14 residues. Per germline, CDR1 LGHDT and CDR2 YNNKEL (reference sequence).

The chain's CDR3 is CASSPLIGGINEKLFF. The CDR3, as DNA: TGTGCCAGCAGCCCCCTGATTGGGGGCATCAATGAAAAACTGTTTTTT. The rearrangement joins TRBV25-1 to TRBJ1-4, with D maybe TRBD1 (6 bases). CDR1 and CDR2 (germline): MGHDK, SYGVNS. The CDR3 sequence is 16 residues long. V shed 6 bases and J shed 5 bases, with 19 bases lying between them.

This clone has a single count. This sequence joins TRBV18 and TRBJ1-2; D not resolved. In germline, CDR1 is KGHSH, CDR2 LQKENI. V lost 2 bases, J lost 4 bases, and 14 bases lay in between. This CDR3 region has 15 residues. The CDR3 nucleotides are TGTGCCAGCTCACCAACAAAAGGATGGAGCTATGGCTACACCTTC. Its protein is CASSPTKGWSYGYTF.

CDR3 DNA sequence: TGTGCCAGCAGCCAGTCAGGAGGGGCCTATGGCTACACCTTC. Translating gives CASSQSGGAYGYTF. The chain recombines TRBV14 with TRBJ1-2; a weak D match, TRBD1 (5 bases). Germline-derived CDR1 and CDR2 are SGHDN and FVKESK. There are 14 residues in the CDR3. V lost 3 bases, J lost 4 bases, and 12 bases lay in between.

The rearrangement uses TRBV3-1 (or the pseudogene TRBV3-2) and TRBJ2-3; a weak D match, TRBD1 (5 bases). The V gene's germline CDR1 is LGHDT and CDR2 YNNKEL (reference sequence). CDR3 length: 12 amino acids. V dropped 1 base and J dropped 11 bases, with 10 bases sitting between them. DNA of the CDR3: TGTGCCAGCAGCCAAGTCAAGGGGATGCAGTATTTT. Translation gives CASSQVKGMQYF.

As regards this clone: The junction departs from the called germline gene at one end, perhaps through a read error. This same CDR3 is encoded by further DNA sequences in the sample. This chain connects TRBV3-1 (or the pseudogene TRBV3-2) to TRBJ1-1, with D possibly TRBD1 on 5 matching bases. This CDR3 is built from 17 residues. From germline, CDR1 is LGHDT and CDR2 YNNKEL (reference sequence). Here the CDR3 reads CASSPSVGAAMNTEAFF. The CDR3 region has the DNA TGTGCTAGCAGCCCCTCGGTAGGGGCCGCGATGAACACTGAAGCTTTCTTT.

This chain connects TRBV6-5 to TRBJ1-3, with a possible D match to TRBD1 (5 bases). The CDR3 contains 15 residues. V was pared by 7 bases and J by 4 bases, with 17 bases between. CDR1 MNHEY and CDR2 SVGAGI come from the germline V gene. The CDR3 region has the DNA TGTGCCAGCATCCTGAATGGAGGGGACGGAAACACCATATATTTT. Its translation is CASILNGGDGNTIYF.

The V gene is TRBV18, the J gene TRBJ1-1; TRBD1 might be the D (6 bases). V was trimmed by 3 bases and J by 1 base, leaving 12 bases between them. The CDR3 consists of 15 residues. Germline V gives CDR1 KGHSH, CDR2 LQKENI. CDR3 protein: CASSPNGGENTEAFF. The CDR3 DNA is TGTGCCAGCTCACCGAATGGGGGCGAGAACACTGAAGCTTTCTTT. Full variable domain (missing parts from reference TRBV18 and TRBJ1-1): NAGVMQNPRHLVRRRGQEARLRCSPMKGHSHVYWYRQLPEEGLKFMVYLQKENIIDESGMPKERFSAEFPKEGPSILRIQQVVRGDSAAYFCASSPNGGENTEAFFGQGTRLTVV.

This clone showed up just a few times. V and J are TRBV27 and TRBJ1-2; maybe TRBD1 (6 bases). Trimming pared 7 bases from V and 3 bases from J, leaving 33 bases between. The germline V gene has CDR1 MNHEY and CDR2 SMNVEV (reference sequence). The CDR3 consists of 20 residues. CDR3 nucleotide sequence: TGTGCCAGCAAACCGACTAAAGCCCCTACAGTGGGGGGGCGCGACTATGGCTACACCTTC. Residues: CASKPTKAPTVGGRDYGYTF.

J is TRBJ2-4 and V is TRBV7-2; possibly TRBD2 for D (7 bases). CDR1 is SGHTA, CDR2 FQGNSA, per germline. CDR3 length: 15 amino acids. Deletions cut 5 bases from V and 8 bases from J, with 19 bases between. CDR3 DNA: TGTGCCAGCAGCCCCGCGGGGGCGGGGTCAGACATTCAGTACTTC. Translating it yields CASSPAGAGSDIQYF.

The J gene is TRBJ1-1, the V gene TRBV6-5; no firm D call. This CDR3 is 13 amino acids long. The V end lost 7 bases, the J end lost 7 bases, and 16 bases lay between the germline ends. Germline lookup yields CDR1 MNHEY and CDR2 SVGAGI. CDR3 sequence (DNA): TGTGCCAGCACCAACCCTACCGAGGTTGAAGCTTTCTTT. This translates into CASTNPTEVEAFF.